This T cell receptor (beta chain) was recovered during a study of shared clonotypes between healthy human individuals. On the study more broadly: Donors consisted of two women and three men between 18 and 49.

Notes on the study in general: The generation probabilities recorded for non-shared clonotypes fell below those of clonotypes shared by all four donors. Only blood underwent sampling, and tissue repertoires likely differ.

Germline CDR1 is MNHEY and CDR2 is SMNVEV (reference sequence). V gave up 7 bases and J gave up 3 bases, with 13 bases separating them. This CDR3 has 13 residues. This clone was counted between two and nine times. No antigen is known for it. Method: immunoSEQ multiplex PCR; TCRdb's copy keeps in-frame clones and lacks some. The profile shows 600,000 to 750,000 clones, approximately 79% of them singletons. This sequence originates from a woman aged 25 to 39 in good health. The chain recombines TRBV27 with TRBJ2-7, with a tentative D call TRBD1 (6 bases). The specimen was memory CD4+ T cells sorted from blood. The sample's subset: CD45RA-negative fraction. The CDR3 sequence: CASNTLGGYEQYF. The CDR3 nucleotides are TGTGCCAGCAATACTTTAGGGGGCTACGAGCAGTACTTC.